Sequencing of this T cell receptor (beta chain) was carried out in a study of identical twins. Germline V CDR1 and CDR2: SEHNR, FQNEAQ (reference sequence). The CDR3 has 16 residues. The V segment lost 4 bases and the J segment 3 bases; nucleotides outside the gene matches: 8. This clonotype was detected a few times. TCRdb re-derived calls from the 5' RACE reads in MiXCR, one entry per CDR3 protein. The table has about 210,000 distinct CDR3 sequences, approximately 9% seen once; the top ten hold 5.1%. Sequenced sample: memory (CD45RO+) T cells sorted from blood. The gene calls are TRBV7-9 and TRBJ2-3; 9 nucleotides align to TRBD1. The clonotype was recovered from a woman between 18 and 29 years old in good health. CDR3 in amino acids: CASSSLGQGTTDTQYF. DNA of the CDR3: TGTGCCAGCAGCTCACTTGGACAGGGGACGACAGATACGCAGTATTTT.